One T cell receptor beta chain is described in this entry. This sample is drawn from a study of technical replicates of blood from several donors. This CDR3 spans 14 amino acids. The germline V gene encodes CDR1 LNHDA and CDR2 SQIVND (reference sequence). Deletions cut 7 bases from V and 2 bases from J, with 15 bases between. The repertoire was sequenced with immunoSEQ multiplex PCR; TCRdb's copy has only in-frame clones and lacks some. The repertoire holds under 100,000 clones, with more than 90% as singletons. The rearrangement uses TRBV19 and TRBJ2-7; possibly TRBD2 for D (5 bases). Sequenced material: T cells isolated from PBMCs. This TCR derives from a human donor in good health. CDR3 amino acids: CASTPEGDTYEQYF. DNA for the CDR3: TGTGCCAGTACCCCAGAGGGCGACACCTACGAGCAGTACTTC.